This T cell receptor beta chain was recovered during a study of CD8+CD57+ T cells in acquired aplastic anemia (dated by TCRdb to between 2017 and 2018). Background for the entire study: A mean of approximately 3 ug of DNA, ranging from about 0.19 to 30 ug, was extracted from sorted CD4+ and CD8+ cells. Healthy donor samples averaged roughly 9.9 million reads for CD4+ and under 12 million for CD8+ cells. The research as a whole found: Between patients and healthy controls, no significant difference in CD8+ Simpson's diversity was found (P=0.060). Over 25 CD8+ CDR3 sequences were found in both patients and controls but appeared to be highly expressed in patients and within the immunodominant clones of the patients.

Genomic DNA was used as template for profiling of TCR beta VDJ combinations and CDR3 sequences. An Illumina HiSeq 2000 was the platform used for TCR repertoire sequencing. The authors' analysis ran thus. Repertoires were assessed using TRBV/TRBJ rearrangement plots, CDR3 size and DJ length profiles, and Simpson's diversity index. The immunodominant clone was defined as the most abundant DNA sequence in deep sequencing data. CDR3 amino acid sequences were checked for sharing across subjects and were also compared against the VDJdb database and published repertoires. The raw public data were reprocessed by TCRdb itself: fastp quality trimming at Q25, MiXCR clonotype calling, in-frame beta chains only. Each CDR3 protein gets just one entry, which takes the most common genes and DNA from the rows behind it. None of the V and J calls come from the authors' own analysis; TCRdb made them. The sample table holds about 130,000 distinct CDR3 sequences, of which around 46% were seen once. The ten largest clones take up about 2.5% of the sample.

This clonotype appeared many times. Its antigen target is currently unknown. No much larger clone is present one base from it, and per-base qualities are unavailable. The study deep-sequenced TCR repertoires of sorted CD4+ and CD8+ blood T cells from severe aplastic anemia patients and healthy subjects. Ficoll-Paque density gradient centrifugation was used to isolate peripheral blood mononuclear cells. Before DNA was extracted, CD4+ and CD8+ T cells were sorted using either FACS or magnetic beads. Taken from cysteine to phenylalanine, the CDR3 has 14 residues. Only the CDR3 region is kept as DNA, spanning 42 bases read in frame from base 1. According to the germline V gene, CDR1 reads LGHNA and CDR2 reads YSLEER. Germline trimming amounts to 2 bases on V and 3 bases on J, with 4 as the count of junction bases outside the gene matches.

The sequenced sample was sorted CD4+, CD8+, or CD8+CD57+ T cells (not recorded which) from PBMCs. Recombination connected TRBV4-3 to TRBJ2-7; 7 bases in the middle match TRBD1. The source of this sequence is a human donor in good health, serving as a control. This receptor has the CDR3 CASSQRQGGYEQYF. The sequence in DNA is TGCGCCAGCAGCCAAAGACAGGGTGGCTACGAGCAGTACTTC.